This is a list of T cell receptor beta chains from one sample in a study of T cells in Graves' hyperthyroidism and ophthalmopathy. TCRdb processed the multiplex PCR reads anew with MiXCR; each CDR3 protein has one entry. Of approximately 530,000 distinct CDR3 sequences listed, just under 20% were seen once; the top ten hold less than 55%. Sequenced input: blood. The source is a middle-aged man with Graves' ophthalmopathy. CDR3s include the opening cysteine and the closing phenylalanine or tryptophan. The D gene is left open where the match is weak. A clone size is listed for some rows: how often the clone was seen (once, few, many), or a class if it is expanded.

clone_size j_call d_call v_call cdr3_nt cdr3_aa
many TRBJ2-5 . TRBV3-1 TGTGCCAGCGGCCAGGGGGGAGACCAGTACTTC CASGQGGDQYF
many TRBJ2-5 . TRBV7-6 TGTGCCAGCAGCTTAGCGCTAACTACAGGGTACCAAGAGACCCAGTACTTC CASSLALTTGYQETQYF
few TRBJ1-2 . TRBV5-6 TGTGCCAGCAGCAACGCCGGGACTAACTATGGCTACACCTTC CASSNAGTNYGYTF
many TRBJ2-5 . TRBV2 TGTGCCAGCAGGCGACGGACAGCTCAGGAGACCCAGTACTTC CASRRRTAQETQYF
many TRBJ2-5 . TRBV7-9 TGTGCCAGCCGTCGGACAGGTCTTCGGGAGGAGACCCAGTACTTC CASRRTGLREETQYF
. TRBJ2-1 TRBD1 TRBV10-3 TGTGCCATTCACCGGCGGGGGACAGGGCAAAAATTCTACAATGAGCAGTTCTTC CAIHRRGTGQKFYNEQFF
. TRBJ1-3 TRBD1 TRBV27 TGTGCCAGCAGTTTCCGGGACAGGGGAAACACCATATATTTT CASSFRDRGNTIYF
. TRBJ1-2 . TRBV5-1 TGCGCCAGCAGCTTGGTTTCGGGGAAGGGCTACACCTTC CASSLVSGKGYTF
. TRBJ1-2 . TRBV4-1 TGCGCCAGCAGCCGAGCCGACAGGCACCGCGATGGCTACACCTTC CASSRADRHRDGYTF
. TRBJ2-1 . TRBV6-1 TGTGCCAGCAGAGCGGGTAATGAGCAGTTCTTC CASRAGNEQFF
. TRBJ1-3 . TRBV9 TGTGCCAGCAGCGGAGAGGCATGGGGAAACACCATATATTTT CASSGEAWGNTIYF
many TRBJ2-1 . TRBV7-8 TGTGCCAGCAGCTTCCCAGCGGAGGGGGGGGACAATGAGCAGTTCTTC CASSFPAEGGDNEQFF
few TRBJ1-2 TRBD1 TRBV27 TGTGCCAGCAGTCCCGACAGGGGGTTACGTCGCTATGGCTACACCTTC CASSPDRGLRRYGYTF
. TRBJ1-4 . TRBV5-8 TGTGCCAGCAGCGGGGGGACAACCCCGTACAATGAAAAACTGTTTTTT CASSGGTTPYNEKLFF
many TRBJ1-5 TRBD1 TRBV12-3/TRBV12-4 TGTGCCAGCAGAACAGGGGGAAGTCAGCCCCAGCATTTT CASRTGGSQPQHF
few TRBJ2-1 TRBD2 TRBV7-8 TGTGCCAGCAGCCCTACTAGCGGGGGGGCCTACAATGAGCAGTTCTTC CASSPTSGGAYNEQFF
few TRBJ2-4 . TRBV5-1 TGCGCCAGCAGCCCTGAGGGAGTAGCCAAAAACATTCAGTACTTC CASSPEGVAKNIQYF
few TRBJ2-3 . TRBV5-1 TGCGCCAGCAGCCCTACGGATCTCAGCACAGATACGCAGTATTTT CASSPTDLSTDTQYF
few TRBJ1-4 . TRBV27 TGTGCCAGCAGTACCCGGGGACAAGTTAATGAAAAACTGTTTTTT CASSTRGQVNEKLFF
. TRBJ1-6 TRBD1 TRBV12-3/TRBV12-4 TGTGCCAGCAGTTCCGGACAGGTGGGAAATTCACCCCTCCACTTT CASSSGQVGNSPLHF
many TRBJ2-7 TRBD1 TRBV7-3 TGTGCCAGCAGCTTAACAGGGGACAGAAGCTACGAGCAGTACTTC CASSLTGDRSYEQYF
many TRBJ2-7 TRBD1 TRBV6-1 TGTGCCAGCAGTGACCGACAGGGTTACGAGCAGTACTTC CASSDRQGYEQYF
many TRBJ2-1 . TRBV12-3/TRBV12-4 TGTGCCAGCAGACTAGTTCTGTCAAATGAGCAGTTCTTC CASRLVLSNEQFF